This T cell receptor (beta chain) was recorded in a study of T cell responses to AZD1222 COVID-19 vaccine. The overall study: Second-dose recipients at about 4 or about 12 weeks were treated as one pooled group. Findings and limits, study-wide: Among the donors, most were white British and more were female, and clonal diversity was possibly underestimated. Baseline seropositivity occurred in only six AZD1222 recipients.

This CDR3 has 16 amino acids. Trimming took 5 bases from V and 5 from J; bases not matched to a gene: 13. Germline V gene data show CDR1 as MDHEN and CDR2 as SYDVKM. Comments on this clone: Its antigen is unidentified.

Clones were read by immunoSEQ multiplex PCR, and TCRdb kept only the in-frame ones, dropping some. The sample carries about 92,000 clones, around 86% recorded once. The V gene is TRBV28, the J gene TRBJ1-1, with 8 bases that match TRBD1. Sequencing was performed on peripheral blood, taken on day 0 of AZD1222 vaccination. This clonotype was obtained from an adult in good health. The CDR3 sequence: CASSPVQGARGTEAFF. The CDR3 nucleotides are TGTGCCAGCAGTCCAGTCCAGGGGGCGCGGGGAACTGAAGCTTTCTTT.